These 29 T cell receptor beta chains came from one sample sequenced in a study of T cell responses to AZD1222 COVID-19 vaccine. Profiled with immunoSEQ multiplex PCR; TCRdb holds only in-frame clones, not every one. In the table there are 95,000 to 130,000 clones, approximately 85% of which are singletons. Sequencing was performed on peripheral blood, taken on day 0 of MenACWY control vaccination. The receptors stem from an adult in good health.

The genes are TRBV18 and TRBJ1-2; D possibly corresponds to TRBD1 (6 bases). The ends were cut back, 6 bases at V and 1 base at J, with 9 bases in the middle. There are 13 residues in the CDR3. CDR1 is KGHSH and CDR2 is LQKENI in the germline V gene. Here the CDR3 reads CASSPDSNYGYTF. Here the CDR3 DNA reads TGTGCCAGCTCGCCGGACAGTAACTATGGCTACACCTTC. Based on the CDR3 plus reference TRBV18 and TRBJ1-2, the full variable domain is NAGVMQNPRHLVRRRGQEARLRCSPMKGHSHVYWYRQLPEEGLKFMVYLQKENIIDESGMPKERFSAEFPKEGPSILRIQQVVRGDSAAYFCASSPDSNYGYTFGSGTRLTVV.

This chain connects TRBV29-1 to TRBJ2-3; 8 positions agree with TRBD2. Germline V lookup: CDR1 SQVTM, CDR2 ANQGSEA. CDR3 size: 13 residues. The junction had 5 bases not matched to a gene; V was cut back by 4 bases and J by 5 bases. Here the CDR3 DNA reads TGCAGCGTTGCGGGGGGGGCCGGAGATACGCAGTATTTT. It yields the protein CSVAGGAGDTQYF.

V gene TRBV4-2 combines with J gene TRBJ2-7, with 7 positions matching TRBD2. Looked up from germline, CDR1 is LGHNA and CDR2 is YNFKEQ. The CDR3 spans 13 residues. Losses at the gene ends were 1 base for V and 6 bases for J; bases not matched to a gene: 3. The CDR3 reads CASSQGWGGEQYF. DNA of the CDR3: TGTGCCAGCAGCCAAGGCTGGGGGGGCGAGCAGTACTTC.

The CDR3 reads CASSPKGLAGGANVLTF. The CDR3, as DNA: TGTGCCAGCTCACCAAAAGGACTAGCGGGAGGGGCCAACGTCCTGACTTTC. The rearrangement links TRBV18 to TRBJ2-6, with 12 bases fitting TRBD2. V lost 2 bases to trimming and J lost 4 bases; unmatched junction nucleotides: 3. CDR3 length equals 17 residues. From germline, CDR1 is KGHSH and CDR2 LQKENI.

The gene calls are TRBV10-3 and TRBJ2-7; 11 positions agree with TRBD1. CDR1 and CDR2 from the germline V gene are ENHRY and SYGVKD. The CDR3 covers 14 residues. With 7 bases clipped from V and 3 bases from J, the junction kept 5 bases outside the gene matches. Written as DNA, the CDR3 is TGTGCCATCAATACCGGGACAGGGGGCTACGAGCAGTACTTC. Translated, it gives CAINTGTGGYEQYF.

The gene calls are TRBV27 and TRBJ1-5; D perhaps matches TRBD1 (6 bases). Germline assignment: CDR1 MNHEY and CDR2 SMNVEV (reference sequence). CDR3 length equals 14 residues. Trimming took 3 bases from V and 6 from J, leaving 12 bases between them. CDR3 region: CASSFLPRGQPQHF. The DNA for the CDR3 is TGTGCCAGCAGTTTTCTCCCCAGGGGTCAGCCCCAGCATTTT.

The chain carries TRBV6-6 and TRBJ1-1, with unresolved D. This CDR3 has 15 residues. V gave up 2 bases and J gave up 1 base, with 11 bases separating them. Looked up from germline, CDR1 is MNHNY and CDR2 is SVGAGI (reference sequence). The CDR3 nucleotides read TGTGCCAGCAGTTACGCTGGGGTTAGGAACACTGAAGCTTTCTTT. Its translation is CASSYAGVRNTEAFF.

This chain joins TRBV6-4 and TRBJ1-1; no definite D call. The germline gives CDR1 MRHNA, CDR2 SNTAGT. This CDR3 region has 13 residues. V was shortened by 6 bases and J by 1 base, with 9 bases between the two germline ends. In DNA, the CDR3 is TGTGCCAGCAGCGCCGCTTGGAACACTGAAGCTTTCTTT. Translation: CASSAAWNTEAFF.

This clone has a handful of counts. The V and J genes are TRBV6-5 and TRBJ2-7; D assignment may be TRBD1 or TRBD2 (5 bases each). The CDR3 extends over 14 amino acids. The V gene's germline CDR1 is MNHEY and CDR2 SVGAGI. V was clipped by 6 bases and J by 3 bases, with 15 bases between them. This CDR3 is CASSRDPIYYEQYF. In nucleotides, the CDR3 is TGTGCCAGCAGCAGGGACCCCATCTACTACGAGCAGTACTTC.

The chain joins TRBV15 to TRBJ2-3; D ambiguous. Germline assignment: CDR1 LNHNV and CDR2 YYDKDF (reference sequence). Trimming cost V 5 bases and J 2 bases, with 8 bases left between them. CDR3 length: 13 amino acids. CDR3 region: CATSYRTTDTQYF. Written as DNA, the CDR3 is TGTGCCACCAGCTACAGAACCACAGATACGCAGTATTTT.

The chain links TRBV7-3 to TRBJ1-1; D may be TRBD1 (6 bases). The germline V and J ends were trimmed by 1 base and 0 bases, with 15 bases remaining between them. Germline loops: CDR1 SGHTA, CDR2 FQGTGA. This CDR3 has 17 residues. As DNA, the CDR3 is TGTGCCAGCAGCTTAATGGGGGCATTCGGTATGAACACTGAAGCTTTCTTT. Translated: CASSLMGAFGMNTEAFF.

This clone came up a few times. At one boundary the junction diverges from the germline segment, which might be a read error. The gene calls are TRBV20-1 and TRBJ2-1, with a tentative D call TRBD1 (6 bases). The CDR3 runs to 11 residues. Germline V CDR1 and CDR2: DFQATT, SNEGSKA (reference sequence). The CDR3 bases are TGCAGGGCTATGAGGGGGAATGAGCAGTTCTTC. It encodes CRAMRGNEQFF.

The chain has TRBV11-3 and TRBJ2-1; 16 bases match TRBD2. V was clipped by 5 bases and J by 0 bases; unmatched bases: 10. The CDR3 is made up of 20 amino acids. Germline CDR1 SGHNT, CDR2 YENEEA. Written as DNA, the CDR3 is TGTGCCAGCAGCCCCACTGGGGGACTAGCGGGGGGGAGCTCCTACAATGAGCAGTTCTTC. Translated: CASSPTGGLAGGSSYNEQFF.

The genes are TRBV2 and TRBJ2-2; D is ambiguous. This CDR3 comprises 16 residues. Looked up from germline, CDR1 is SNHLY and CDR2 is FYNNEI. Trimming pared 1 base from V and 3 bases from J, leaving 12 bases between. The CDR3 nucleotides are TGTGCCAGCAGTGAAGGGATCCTGAGAGACACCGGGGAGCTGTTTTTT. Translated, it gives CASSEGILRDTGELFF.

V is TRBV25-1 and J is TRBJ2-1; 9 positions agree with TRBD1. This CDR3 spans 14 amino acids. Looked up from germline, CDR1 is MGHDK and CDR2 is SYGVNS. J gave up 7 bases and V 5 bases, and 6 bases lay outside the gene matches. The CDR3 region is CASSTQQGANEQFF. The CDR3 DNA follows: TGTGCCAGCAGTACGCAACAGGGGGCGAATGAGCAGTTCTTC. The full variable domain, completed using reference TRBV25-1 and TRBJ2-1, is EADIYQTPRYLVIGTGKKITLECSQTMGHDKMYWYQQDPGMELHLIHYSYGVNSTEKGDLSSESTVSRIRTEHFPLTLESARPSHTSQYLCASSTQQGANEQFFGPGTRLTVL.

The rearrangement joins TRBV7-2 to TRBJ2-7; 7 bases are a match to TRBD1. J was trimmed by 0 bases and V by 4 bases; bases with no gene match: 6. Germline V lookup: CDR1 SGHTA, CDR2 FQGNSA. The CDR3 is 15 amino acids. CDR3 sequence: CASSSDRDSSYEQYF. The CDR3 nucleotides read TGTGCCAGCAGCTCCGACCGGGACAGCTCCTACGAGCAGTACTTC.

V gene TRBV28 combines with J gene TRBJ2-3; D is unresolved. Germline loops: CDR1 MDHEN, CDR2 SYDVKM. Trimming pared 5 bases from V and 0 bases from J, leaving 18 bases between. The CDR3 covers 17 residues. The chain's CDR3 is CASSLSRVGPSTDTQYF. Here the CDR3 DNA reads TGTGCCAGCAGTCTCTCTAGGGTGGGTCCTAGCACAGATACGCAGTATTTT. Complete variable domain (other parts from reference TRBV28 and TRBJ2-3): DVKVTQSSRYLVKRTGEKVFLECVQDMDHENMFWYRQDPGLGLRLIYFSYDVKMKEKGDIPEGYSVSREKKERFSLILESASTNQTSMYLCASSLSRVGPSTDTQYFGPGTRLTVL.

The V and J genes are TRBV19 and TRBJ1-4; D is perhaps TRBD1 (5 bases). The length of the CDR3 is 15 residues. Trimming took off 3 bases at V and 7 bases at J, with 15 bases between the two ends. CDR1 and CDR2 (germline): LNHDA, SQIVND (reference sequence). The CDR3 loop is CASSIGTPGREKLFF. CDR3 DNA: TGTGCCAGTAGTATTGGGACCCCGGGGCGTGAAAAACTGTTTTTT.

The chain links TRBV2 to TRBJ1-1; D remains ambiguous. Looked up from germline, CDR1 is SNHLY and CDR2 is FYNNEI. The V and J ends lost 7 bases and 0 bases respectively, with 12 bases between them. The CDR3 is 14 amino acids. The CDR3 DNA is TGTGCCAGCACTCAGTTTGTGATGAACACTGAAGCTTTCTTT. This gives the protein CASTQFVMNTEAFF.

The chain carries TRBV7-9 and TRBJ2-3, with D possibly being TRBD1 or TRBD2 (5 bases each). This CDR3 is built from 13 residues. The germline gives CDR1 SEHNR, CDR2 FQNEAQ (reference sequence). V lost 6 bases and J lost 4, with 11 bases in between. The CDR3 DNA sequence: TGTGCCAGCAGTCCTAGGGGACCAGATACGCAGTATTTT. Its translation: CASSPRGPDTQYF.

This chain uses TRBV2 with TRBJ2-1, with TRBD2 as a possible D gene (5 bases). V gave up 4 bases and J gave up 6 bases, with 10 bases separating them. This CDR3 comprises 13 residues. The germline CDR1 and CDR2 sequences are SNHLY and FYNNEI. The CDR3 sequence is CASSVLTTNEQFF. In DNA, the CDR3 is TGTGCCAGCAGTGTTCTGACTACCAATGAGCAGTTCTTC.

V is TRBV7-8 and J is TRBJ2-5, with D uncertain. The CDR3 spans 13 residues. Trimming removed 4 bases at V and 5 bases at J, with 11 bases between. CDR1 and CDR2 from the germline V gene are SGHVS and FQNEAQ. This CDR3 reads CASSYPLGETQYF. The CDR3 nucleotides read TGTGCCAGCAGCTATCCCCTTGGTGAGACCCAGTACTTC.

This chain uses TRBV6-5 with TRBJ1-2; D ambiguous. The CDR3 is made up of 12 amino acids. V was pared by 4 bases and J by 7 bases, with 10 bases between. CDR1 is MNHEY, CDR2 SVGAGI, per germline. This CDR3 reads CASSSLVSGYTF. DNA for the CDR3: TGTGCCAGCAGTTCGTTGGTATCTGGCTACACCTTC.

The chain couples TRBV5-8 to TRBJ1-5; 10 nucleotides match TRBD1. The junction had 11 bases not matched to a gene; V was cut back by 4 bases and J by 4 bases. This CDR3 comprises 17 residues. Germline lookup yields CDR1 SGHTS and CDR2 YDEGEE. CDR3 protein: CASSPGKTGGRNQPQHF. In DNA form, the CDR3 reads TGTGCCAGCAGCCCCGGGAAGACAGGGGGCAGGAATCAGCCCCAGCATTTT.

This rearrangement joins TRBV4-2 to TRBJ1-5; 9 positions agree with TRBD1. The CDR3 is 16 amino acids. Germline V gene lookup returns CDR1 LGHNA and CDR2 YNFKEQ. The V and J ends lost 4 bases and 0 bases, in that order; junction bases with no gene match: 4. CDR3 DNA: TGTGCCAGCAGCCCGCGGGACAGGGATAGCAATCAGCCCCAGCATTTT. Protein: CASSPRDRDSNQPQHF.

V usage is TRBV5-1 and J usage is TRBJ2-3; TRBD2 matches at 7 bases. The CDR3 runs 15 residues. The ends lost 0 bases at V and 2 bases at J; junction bases unmatched: 3. The germline CDR1 and CDR2 sequences are SGHRS and YFSETQ. The chain's CDR3 is CASSLEAGDTDTQYF. CDR3 sequence (DNA): TGCGCCAGCAGCTTGGAGGCGGGGGACACAGATACGCAGTATTTT.

The chain recombines TRBV6-6 with TRBJ1-6; 8 nucleotides match TRBD1. Trimming at V came to 5 bases and at J to 9 bases, leaving 6 bases not matched to a gene. CDR3 length equals 14 residues. Germline-derived CDR1 and CDR2 are MNHNY and SVGAGI (reference sequence). The CDR3 protein is CASSPRQGSSPLHF. In DNA form, the CDR3 reads TGTGCCAGCAGTCCCCGACAGGGGTCTTCACCCCTCCACTTT.

V usage is TRBV19 and J usage is TRBJ1-6; no clear D. The V gene's germline CDR1 is LNHDA and CDR2 SQIVND (reference sequence). The V and J ends lost 5 bases and 7 bases respectively, with 6 bases between them. This CDR3 region has 12 residues. CDR3 nucleotide sequence: TGTGCCAGTAGTTTCCAGAATTCACCCCTCCACTTT. Its protein product is CASSFQNSPLHF.

The gene calls are TRBV4-3 and TRBJ1-4; TRBD1 matches at 9 bases. Germline V gene data show CDR1 as LGHNA and CDR2 as YSLEER. Trimming removed 1 base from V and 0 bases from J; junction bases left unmatched: 0. The CDR3 loop spans 16 amino acids. DNA for the CDR3: TGCGCCAGCAGCCAAGGACAGGGGGCAACTAATGAAAAACTGTTTTTT. It encodes CASSQGQGATNEKLFF.